Given below is one T cell receptor (beta chain) in context. A much larger clone sits a single nucleotide away, making a read error possible. TCRbeta libraries were built with three rounds of nested PCR, modified from ARM-PCR. Each CDR3 protein is one row after TCRdb ran MiXCR on the multiplex PCR reads. The sample gives 50,000 to 60,000 distinct CDR3 sequences, about 70% of which show up once; around 25% is in the top ten. This specimen belongs to a study of tumor and adjacent non-tumor tissue in lung cancer. Germline V gene sequence: CDR1 KGHDR, CDR2 SFDVKD. V was pared by 2 bases and J by 4 bases, with 7 bases between. This CDR3 has 14 amino acids. This sample's RNA came from whole unsorted tissue. More than 3 cm separated this lung sample from the edge of the tumor.

This TCR was recovered from a woman aged 55-69 years with non-small cell lung cancer. Sequenced sample: distant non-tumor lung tissue. The chain employs TRBV24-1 and TRBJ2-2; D could derive from TRBD1 or TRBD2 (5 bases each). The CDR3 loop is CATSDWGSTGELFF. The CDR3 region has the DNA TGTGCCACCAGTGATTGGGGGTCCACCGGGGAGCTGTTTTTT.